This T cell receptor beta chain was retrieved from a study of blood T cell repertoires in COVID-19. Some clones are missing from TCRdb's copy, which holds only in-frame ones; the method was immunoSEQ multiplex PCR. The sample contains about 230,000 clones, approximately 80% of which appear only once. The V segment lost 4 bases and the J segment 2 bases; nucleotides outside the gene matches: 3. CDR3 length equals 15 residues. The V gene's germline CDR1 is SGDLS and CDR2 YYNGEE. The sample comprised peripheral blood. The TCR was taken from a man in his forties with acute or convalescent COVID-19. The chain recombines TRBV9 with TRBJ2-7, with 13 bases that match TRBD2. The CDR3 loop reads CASSRGTSGTYEQYF. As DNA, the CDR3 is TGTGCCAGCAGCCGCGGGACTAGCGGGACCTACGAGCAGTACTTC. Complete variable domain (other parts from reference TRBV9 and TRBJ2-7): DSGVTQTPKHLITATGQRVTLRCSPRSGDLSVYWYQQSLDQGLQFLIQYYNGEERAKGNILERFSAQQFPDLHSELNLSSLELGDSALYFCASSRGTSGTYEQYFGPGTRLTVT.